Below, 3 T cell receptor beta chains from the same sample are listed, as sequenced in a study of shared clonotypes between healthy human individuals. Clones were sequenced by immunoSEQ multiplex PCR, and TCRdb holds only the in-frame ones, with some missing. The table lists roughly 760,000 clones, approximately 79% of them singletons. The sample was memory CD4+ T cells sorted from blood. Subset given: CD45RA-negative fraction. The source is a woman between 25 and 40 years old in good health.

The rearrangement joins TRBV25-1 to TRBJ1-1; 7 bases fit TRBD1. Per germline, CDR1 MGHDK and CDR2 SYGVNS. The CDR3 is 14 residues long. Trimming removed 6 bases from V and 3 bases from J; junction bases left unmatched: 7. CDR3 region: CASRRTGAHTEAFF. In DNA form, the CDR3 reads TGTGCCAGCAGACGAACAGGGGCTCACACTGAAGCTTTCTTT.

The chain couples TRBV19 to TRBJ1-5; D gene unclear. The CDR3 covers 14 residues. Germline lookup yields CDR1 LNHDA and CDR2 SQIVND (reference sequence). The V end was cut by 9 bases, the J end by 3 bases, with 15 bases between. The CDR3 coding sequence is TGTGCCAGCACCCGTCAGGAGATCAATCAGCCCCAGCATTTT. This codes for CASTRQEINQPQHF.

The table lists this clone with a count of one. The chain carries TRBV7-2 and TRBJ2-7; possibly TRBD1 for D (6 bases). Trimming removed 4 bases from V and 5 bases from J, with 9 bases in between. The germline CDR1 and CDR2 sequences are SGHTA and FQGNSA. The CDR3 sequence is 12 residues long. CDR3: CASSSTGHEQYF. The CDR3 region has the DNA TGTGCCAGCAGCTCAACAGGGCACGAGCAGTACTTC.